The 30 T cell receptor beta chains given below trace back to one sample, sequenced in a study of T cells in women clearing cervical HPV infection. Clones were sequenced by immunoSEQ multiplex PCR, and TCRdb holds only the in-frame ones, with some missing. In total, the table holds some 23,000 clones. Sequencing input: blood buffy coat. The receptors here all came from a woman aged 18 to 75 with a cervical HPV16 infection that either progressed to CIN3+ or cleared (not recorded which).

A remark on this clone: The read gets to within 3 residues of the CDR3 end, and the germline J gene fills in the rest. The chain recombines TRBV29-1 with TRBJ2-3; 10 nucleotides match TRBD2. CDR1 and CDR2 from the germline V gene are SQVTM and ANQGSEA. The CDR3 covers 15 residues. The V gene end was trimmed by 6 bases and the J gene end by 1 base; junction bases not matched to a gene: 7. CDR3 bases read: TGCAGCGTACGGTCCGGGACTAGCGGCACAGATACG. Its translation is CSVRSGTSGTDT. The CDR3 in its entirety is CSVRSGTSGTDTQYF.

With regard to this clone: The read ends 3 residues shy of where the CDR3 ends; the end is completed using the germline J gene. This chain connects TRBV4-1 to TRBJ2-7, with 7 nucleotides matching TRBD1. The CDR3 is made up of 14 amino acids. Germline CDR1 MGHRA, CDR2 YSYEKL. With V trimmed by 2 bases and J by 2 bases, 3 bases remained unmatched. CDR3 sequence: CASSQPGTAYEQYF. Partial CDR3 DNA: TGCGCCAGCAGCCAACCTGGGACAGCCTACGAG.

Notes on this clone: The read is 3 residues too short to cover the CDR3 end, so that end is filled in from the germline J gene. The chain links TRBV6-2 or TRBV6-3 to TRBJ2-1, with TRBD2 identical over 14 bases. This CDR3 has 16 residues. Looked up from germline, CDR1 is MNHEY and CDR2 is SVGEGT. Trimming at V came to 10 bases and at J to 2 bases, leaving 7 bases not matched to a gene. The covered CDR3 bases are TGTGCCATCGGGACTAGCGGGGGCCCCCCCTACAATGAG. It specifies CAIGTSGGPPYNE. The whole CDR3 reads CAIGTSGGPPYNEQFF.

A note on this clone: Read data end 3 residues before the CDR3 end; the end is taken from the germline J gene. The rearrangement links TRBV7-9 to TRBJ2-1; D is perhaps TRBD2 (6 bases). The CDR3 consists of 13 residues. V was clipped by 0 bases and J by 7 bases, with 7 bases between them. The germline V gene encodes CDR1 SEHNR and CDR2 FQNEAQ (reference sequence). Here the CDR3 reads CASSLAGGNEQFF. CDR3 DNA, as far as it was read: TGTGCCAGCAGCTTAGCCGGAGGGAATGAG.

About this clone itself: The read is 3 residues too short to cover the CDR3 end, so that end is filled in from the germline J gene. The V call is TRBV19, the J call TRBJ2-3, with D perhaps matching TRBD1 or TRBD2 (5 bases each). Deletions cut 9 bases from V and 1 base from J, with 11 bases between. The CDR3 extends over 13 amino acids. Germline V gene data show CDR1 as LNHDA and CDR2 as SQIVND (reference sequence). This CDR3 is CASGQGGTDTQYF. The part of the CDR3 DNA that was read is TGTGCCAGCGGGCAGGGAGGCACAGATACG.

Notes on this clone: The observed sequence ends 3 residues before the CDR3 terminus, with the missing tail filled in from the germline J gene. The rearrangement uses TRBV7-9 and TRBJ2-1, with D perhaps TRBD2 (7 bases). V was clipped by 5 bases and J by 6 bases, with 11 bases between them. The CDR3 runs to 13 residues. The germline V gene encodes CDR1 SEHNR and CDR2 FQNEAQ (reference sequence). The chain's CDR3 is CASSRGGGNEQFF. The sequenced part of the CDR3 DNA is TGTGCCAGCAGCAGAGGGGGGGGCAATGAG. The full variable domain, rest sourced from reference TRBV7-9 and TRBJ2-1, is DTGVSQNPRHKITKRGQNVTFRCDPISEHNRLYWYRQTLGQGPEFLTYFQNEAQLEKSRLLSDRFSAERPKGSFSTLEIQRTEQGDSAMYLCASSRGGGNEQFFGPGTRLTVL.

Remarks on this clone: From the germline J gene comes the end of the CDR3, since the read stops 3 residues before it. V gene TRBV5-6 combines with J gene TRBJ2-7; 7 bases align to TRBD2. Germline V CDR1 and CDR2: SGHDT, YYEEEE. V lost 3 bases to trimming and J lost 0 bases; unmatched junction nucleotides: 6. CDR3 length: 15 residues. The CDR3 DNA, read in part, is TGTGCCAGCAGCTCGGACGGGGACTACTCCTACGAG. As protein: CASSSDGDYSYE. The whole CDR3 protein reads CASSSDGDYSYEQYF.

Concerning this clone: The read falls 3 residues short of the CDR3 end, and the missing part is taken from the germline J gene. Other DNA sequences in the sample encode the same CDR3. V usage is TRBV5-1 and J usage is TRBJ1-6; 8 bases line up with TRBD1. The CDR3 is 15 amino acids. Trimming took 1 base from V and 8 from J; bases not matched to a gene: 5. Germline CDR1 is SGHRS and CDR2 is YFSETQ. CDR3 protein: CASSLYRGDYSPLHF. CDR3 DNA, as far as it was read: TGCGCCAGCAGCTTGTACAGGGGGGATTATTCACCC.

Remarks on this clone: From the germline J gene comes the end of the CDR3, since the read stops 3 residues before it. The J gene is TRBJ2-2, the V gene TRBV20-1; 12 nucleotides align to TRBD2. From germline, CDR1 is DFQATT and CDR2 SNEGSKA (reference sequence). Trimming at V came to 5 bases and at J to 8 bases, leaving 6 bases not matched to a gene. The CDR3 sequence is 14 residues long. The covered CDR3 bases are TGCAGTGCTTCCCGGACTAGCGGGACGGGGGAG. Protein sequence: CSASRTSGTGE. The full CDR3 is CSASRTSGTGELFF.

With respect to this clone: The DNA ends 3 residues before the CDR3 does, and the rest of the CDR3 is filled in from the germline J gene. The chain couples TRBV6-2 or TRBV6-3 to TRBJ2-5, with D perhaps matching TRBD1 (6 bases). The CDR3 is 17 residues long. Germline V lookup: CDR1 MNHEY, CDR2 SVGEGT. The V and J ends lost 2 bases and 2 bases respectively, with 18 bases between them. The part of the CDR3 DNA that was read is TGTGCCAGCAGTTACCCCAGGGGCCAGGGGAGACAAGAGACC. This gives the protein CASSYPRGQGRQET. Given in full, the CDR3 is CASSYPRGQGRQETQYF.

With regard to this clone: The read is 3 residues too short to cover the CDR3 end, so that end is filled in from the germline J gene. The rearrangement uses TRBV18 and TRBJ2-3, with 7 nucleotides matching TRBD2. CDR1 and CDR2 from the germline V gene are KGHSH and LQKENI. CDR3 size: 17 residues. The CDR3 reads CASSPPGGGGDLETQYF. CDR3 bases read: TGTGCCAGCTCACCCCCCGGTGGGGGGGGAGACTTGGAGACG.

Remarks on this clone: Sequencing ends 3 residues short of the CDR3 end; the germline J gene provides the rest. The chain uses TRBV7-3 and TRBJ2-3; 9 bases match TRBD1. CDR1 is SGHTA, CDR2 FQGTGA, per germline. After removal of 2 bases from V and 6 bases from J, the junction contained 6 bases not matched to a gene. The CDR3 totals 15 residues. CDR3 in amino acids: CASSLGTGPRDTQYF. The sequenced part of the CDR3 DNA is TGTGCCAGCAGCTTAGGGACAGGGCCCCGGGATACG.

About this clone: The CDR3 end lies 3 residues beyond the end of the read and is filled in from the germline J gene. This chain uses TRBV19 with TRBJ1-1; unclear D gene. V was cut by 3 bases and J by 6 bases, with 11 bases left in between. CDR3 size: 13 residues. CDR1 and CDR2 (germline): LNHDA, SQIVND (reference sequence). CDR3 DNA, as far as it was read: TGTGCCAGTAGTATGAGGCACGTCGCTGAA. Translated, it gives CASSMRHVAE. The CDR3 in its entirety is CASSMRHVAEAFF.

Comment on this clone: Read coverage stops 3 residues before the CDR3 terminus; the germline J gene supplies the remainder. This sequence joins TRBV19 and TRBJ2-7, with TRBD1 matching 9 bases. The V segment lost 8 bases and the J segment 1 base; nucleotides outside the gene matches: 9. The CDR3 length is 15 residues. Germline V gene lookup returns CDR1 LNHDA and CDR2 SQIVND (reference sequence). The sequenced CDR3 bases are TGTGCCAGTGCCCCGGGACAGGGATTTTCCTACGAG. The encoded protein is CASAPGQGFSYE. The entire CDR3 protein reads CASAPGQGFSYEQYF.

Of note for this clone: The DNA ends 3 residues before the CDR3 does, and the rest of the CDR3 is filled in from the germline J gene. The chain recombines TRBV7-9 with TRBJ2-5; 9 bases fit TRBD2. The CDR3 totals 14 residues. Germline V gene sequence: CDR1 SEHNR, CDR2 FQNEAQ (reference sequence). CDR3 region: CASSLGRGGDTQYF. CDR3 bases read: TGTGCCAGCAGCTTAGGGCGGGGGGGGGATACC.

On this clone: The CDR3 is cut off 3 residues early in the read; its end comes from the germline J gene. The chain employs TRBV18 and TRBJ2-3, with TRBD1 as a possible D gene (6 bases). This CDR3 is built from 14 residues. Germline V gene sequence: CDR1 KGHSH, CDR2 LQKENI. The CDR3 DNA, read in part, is TGTGCCAGCTCAACCGGGACAAGCAATCAGCCG. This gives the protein CASSTGTSNQP. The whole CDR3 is CASSTGTSNQPQYF.

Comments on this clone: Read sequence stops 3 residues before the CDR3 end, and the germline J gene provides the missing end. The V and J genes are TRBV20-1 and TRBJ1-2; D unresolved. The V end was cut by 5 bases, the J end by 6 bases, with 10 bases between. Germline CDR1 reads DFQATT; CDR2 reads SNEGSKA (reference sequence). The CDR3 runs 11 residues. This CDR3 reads CSARPGDGYTF. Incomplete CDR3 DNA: TGCAGTGCTCGACCCGGGGATGGC.

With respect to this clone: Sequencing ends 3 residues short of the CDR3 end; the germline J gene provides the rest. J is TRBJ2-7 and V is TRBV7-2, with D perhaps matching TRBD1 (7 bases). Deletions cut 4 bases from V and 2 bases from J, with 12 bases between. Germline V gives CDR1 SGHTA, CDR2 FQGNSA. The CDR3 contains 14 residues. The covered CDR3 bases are TGTGCCAGCAGCTGGGCGGGACAGACCTACGAG. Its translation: CASSWAGQTYE. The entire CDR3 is CASSWAGQTYEQYF. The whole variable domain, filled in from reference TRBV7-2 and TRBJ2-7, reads GAGVSQSPSNKVTEKGKDVELRCDPISGHTALYWYRQSLGQGLEFLIYFQGNSAPDKSGLPSDRFSAERTGGSVSTLTIQRTQQEDSAVYLCASSWAGQTYEQYFGPGTRLTVT.

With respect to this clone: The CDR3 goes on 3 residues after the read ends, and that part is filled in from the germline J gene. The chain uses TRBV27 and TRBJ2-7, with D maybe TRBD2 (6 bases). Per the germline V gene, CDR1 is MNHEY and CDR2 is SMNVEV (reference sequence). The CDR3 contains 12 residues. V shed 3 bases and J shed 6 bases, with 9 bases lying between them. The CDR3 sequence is CASSFGGSEQYF. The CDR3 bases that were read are TGTGCCAGCAGTTTCGGAGGGTCCGAG.

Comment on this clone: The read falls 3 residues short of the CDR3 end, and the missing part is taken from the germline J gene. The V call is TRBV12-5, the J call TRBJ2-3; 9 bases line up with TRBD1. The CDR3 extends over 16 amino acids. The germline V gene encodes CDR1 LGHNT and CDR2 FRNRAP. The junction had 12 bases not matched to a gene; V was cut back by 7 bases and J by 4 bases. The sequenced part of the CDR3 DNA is TGTGCTAGTGATACCGGGACAGGGTATCGGCCAGATACG. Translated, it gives CASDTGTGYRPDT. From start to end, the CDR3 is CASDTGTGYRPDTQYF.

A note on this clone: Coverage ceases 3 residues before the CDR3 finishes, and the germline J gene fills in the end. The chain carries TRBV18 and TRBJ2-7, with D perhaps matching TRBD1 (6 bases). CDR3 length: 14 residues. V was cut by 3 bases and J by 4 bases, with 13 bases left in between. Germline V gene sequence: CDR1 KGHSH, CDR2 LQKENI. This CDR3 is CASSPSGQIYEQYF. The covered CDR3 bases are TGTGCCAGCTCACCGTCAGGACAGATATACGAG.

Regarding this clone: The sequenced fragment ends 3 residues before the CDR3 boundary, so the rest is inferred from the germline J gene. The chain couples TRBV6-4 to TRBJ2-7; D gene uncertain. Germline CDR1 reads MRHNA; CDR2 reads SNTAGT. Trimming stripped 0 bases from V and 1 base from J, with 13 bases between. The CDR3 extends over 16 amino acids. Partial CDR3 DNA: TGTGCCAGCAGTGACTCGAGGCAGGAATTTTCCTACGAG. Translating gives CASSDSRQEFSYE. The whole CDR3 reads CASSDSRQEFSYEQYF.

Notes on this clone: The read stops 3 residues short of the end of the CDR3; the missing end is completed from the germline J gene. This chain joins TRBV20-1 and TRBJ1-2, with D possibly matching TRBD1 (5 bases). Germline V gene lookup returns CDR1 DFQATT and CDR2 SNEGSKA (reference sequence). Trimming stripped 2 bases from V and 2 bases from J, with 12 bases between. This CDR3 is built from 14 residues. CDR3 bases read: TGCAGTGCTAGATCTTGGAGGGGCAACTATGGC. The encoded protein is CSARSWRGNYG. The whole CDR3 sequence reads CSARSWRGNYGYTF.

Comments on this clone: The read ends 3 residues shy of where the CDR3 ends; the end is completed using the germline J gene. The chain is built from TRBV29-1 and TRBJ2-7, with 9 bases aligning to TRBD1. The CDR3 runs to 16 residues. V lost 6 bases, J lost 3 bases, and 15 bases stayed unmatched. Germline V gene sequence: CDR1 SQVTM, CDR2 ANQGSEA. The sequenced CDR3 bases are TGCAGCGTGGCAACCCACGGGACAGGGAACTACTACGAG. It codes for CSVATHGTGNYYE. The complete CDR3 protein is CSVATHGTGNYYEQYF.

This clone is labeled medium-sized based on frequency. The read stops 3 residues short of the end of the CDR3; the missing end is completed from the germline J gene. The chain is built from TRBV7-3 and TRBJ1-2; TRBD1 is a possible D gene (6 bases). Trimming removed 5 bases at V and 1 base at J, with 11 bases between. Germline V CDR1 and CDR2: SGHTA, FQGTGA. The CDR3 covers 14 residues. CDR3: CASSTSDSNYGYTF. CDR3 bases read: TGTGCCAGCAGCACGTCGGACAGTAACTATGGC.

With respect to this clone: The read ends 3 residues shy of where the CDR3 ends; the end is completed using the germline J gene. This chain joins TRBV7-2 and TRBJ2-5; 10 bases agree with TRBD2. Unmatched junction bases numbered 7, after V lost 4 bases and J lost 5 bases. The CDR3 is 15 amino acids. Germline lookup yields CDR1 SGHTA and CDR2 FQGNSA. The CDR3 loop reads CASSWKREGQETQYF. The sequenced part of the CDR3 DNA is TGTGCCAGCAGCTGGAAGCGGGAGGGCCAGGAGACC.

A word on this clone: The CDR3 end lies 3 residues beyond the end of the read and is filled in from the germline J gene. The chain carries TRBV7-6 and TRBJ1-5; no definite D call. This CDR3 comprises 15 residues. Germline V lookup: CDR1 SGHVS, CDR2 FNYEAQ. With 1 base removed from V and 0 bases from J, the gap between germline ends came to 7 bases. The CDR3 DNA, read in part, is TGTGCCAGCAGCTTAGACGGTTATAGCAATCAGCCC. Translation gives CASSLDGYSNQP. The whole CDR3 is CASSLDGYSNQPQHF.

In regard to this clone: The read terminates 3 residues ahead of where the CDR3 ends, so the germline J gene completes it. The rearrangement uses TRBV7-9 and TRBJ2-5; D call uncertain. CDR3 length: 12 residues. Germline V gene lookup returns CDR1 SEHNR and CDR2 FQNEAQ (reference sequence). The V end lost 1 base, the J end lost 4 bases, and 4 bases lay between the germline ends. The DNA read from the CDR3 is TGTGCCAGCAGCTTAGAGGTAGAGACC. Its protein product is CASSLEVET. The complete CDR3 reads CASSLEVETQYF.

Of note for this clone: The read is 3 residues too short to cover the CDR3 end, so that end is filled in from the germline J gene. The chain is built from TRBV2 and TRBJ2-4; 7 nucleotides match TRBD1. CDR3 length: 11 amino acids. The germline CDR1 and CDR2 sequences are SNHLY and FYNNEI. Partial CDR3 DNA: TGTGCCAGCAGCGGGACAGACGGT. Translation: CASSGTDG. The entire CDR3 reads CASSGTDGQYF.

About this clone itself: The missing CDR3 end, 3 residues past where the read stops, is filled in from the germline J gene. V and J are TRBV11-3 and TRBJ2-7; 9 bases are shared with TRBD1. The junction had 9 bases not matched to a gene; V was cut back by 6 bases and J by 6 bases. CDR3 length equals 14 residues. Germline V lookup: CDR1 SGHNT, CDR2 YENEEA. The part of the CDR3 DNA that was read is TGTGCCAGCAGTCGACCCGGGACAGGGCTCGAG. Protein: CASSRPGTGLE. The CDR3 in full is CASSRPGTGLEQYF.